This T cell receptor (beta chain) appears in the sequencing data of a study of T-cell memory formation after mild COVID-19. There are a few counts of this clonotype. Its matching antigen is unknown. Overall study findings and caveats: CD4+ clones that contracted lay mainly in CM and EM; CD8+ ones lay in EMRA.

The CDR3 has 16 residues. The V end lost 0 bases, the J end lost 6 bases, and 15 bases lay between the germline ends. The V gene's germline CDR1 is MGHRA and CDR2 YSYEKL. TCRdb ran MiXCR on the 5' RACE reads and lists one entry per CDR3 protein. The repertoire holds a few hundred thousand distinct CDR3 sequences, 14% seen once, with around 22% in the top ten. Sequencing was carried out using PBMCs or a T cell subset sorted from them (not recorded which). The receptor was isolated from a man aged 18 to 29 who had mild COVID-19 (a few samples of this study predate the infection). Cell type and time point are not known. The chain employs TRBV4-1 and TRBJ2-1; D perhaps matches TRBD1 (5 bases). The CDR3 DNA sequence: TGCGCCAGCAGCCAAGAGGGCCAGGGTGGTACCAATGAGCAGTTCTTC. Protein product: CASSQEGQGGTNEQFF.